This passage covers 8 T cell receptor beta chains from one sample sequenced in a study of blood T cell repertoires in COVID-19. Sequenced by immunoSEQ multiplex PCR; TCRdb stores in-frame clones only, minus some. The table includes some 200,000 clones, 83% detected once. The material sequenced was PBMCs or T cells enriched from blood (not recorded which). Receptors were obtained from a woman between 50 and 59 years old who had been exposed to COVID-19.

The CDR3 region is CASSYIQANSYNEQFF. The DNA of the CDR3 is TGTGCCAGCAGCTATATACAGGCCAATTCCTACAATGAGCAGTTCTTC. This rearrangement joins TRBV7-8 to TRBJ2-1, with D perhaps TRBD1 (5 bases). CDR1 is SGHVS, CDR2 FQNEAQ, per germline. The CDR3 runs to 16 residues. With 4 bases removed from V and 1 base from J, the gap between germline ends came to 14 bases. Together with reference TRBV7-8 and TRBJ2-1, the CDR3 gives the full variable domain: GAGVSQSPRYKVAKRGQDVALRCDPISGHVSLFWYQQALGQGPEFLTYFQNEAQLDKSGLPSDRFFAERPEGSVSTLKIQRTQQEDSAVYLCASSYIQANSYNEQFFGPGTRLTVL.

V and J are TRBV25-1 and TRBJ2-7; D unresolved. V was pared by 4 bases and J by 3 bases, with 7 bases between. Germline V CDR1 and CDR2: MGHDK, SYGVNS. This CDR3 contains 12 residues. The CDR3 sequence: CASSVADYEQYF. In nucleotides, the CDR3 is TGTGCCAGCAGTGTTGCAGACTACGAGCAGTACTTC.

The CDR3 sequence is CASSIDGTNTEAFF. For the CDR3, the DNA is TGTGCCAGTAGTATAGATGGGACAAACACTGAAGCTTTCTTT. This chain uses TRBV19 with TRBJ1-1, with a weak D call TRBD1 (6 bases). Germline CDR1 and CDR2: LNHDA and SQIVND (reference sequence). The CDR3 is 14 residues long. V was cut by 0 bases and J by 2 bases, with 7 bases left in between.

There are a few counts of this clone. The gene calls are TRBV29-1 and TRBJ2-4, with D hard to call. With 3 bases removed from V and 6 bases from J, the gap between germline ends came to 6 bases. The germline gives CDR1 SQVTM, CDR2 ANQGSEA. CDR3 size: 11 residues. In DNA, the CDR3 is TGCAGCGTTGATCTGTTAAACATTCAGTACTTC. Its translation is CSVDLLNIQYF.

The chain joins TRBV12-3 or TRBV12-4 to TRBJ1-2; the D gene is possibly TRBD1 (5 bases). Trimming stripped 7 bases from V and 4 bases from J, with 13 bases between. The CDR3 spans 13 residues. As DNA, the CDR3 is TGTGCCAGCAAAAAGACAGAGATCTATGGCTACACCTTC. It is translated as CASKKTEIYGYTF.

Notes on this clone: Compared with germline, one end of the junction differs, possibly owing to a read error. V and J are TRBV19 and TRBJ1-5, with 8 bases fitting TRBD1. Germline assignment: CDR1 LNHDA and CDR2 SQIVND (reference sequence). This CDR3 contains 15 residues. The CDR3 region is CASSLDRGGNQPQHF. The CDR3, as DNA: TGTGCCAGTAGTCTAGACAGGGGAGGCAATCAGCCCCAGCATTTT.

The chain joins TRBV19 to TRBJ1-5, with 8 nucleotides matching TRBD1. The CDR3 runs 14 residues. V was pared by 6 bases and J by 5 bases, with 6 bases of the junction left unmatched. CDR1 is LNHDA and CDR2 is SQIVND in the germline V gene (reference sequence). Written as DNA, the CDR3 is TGTGCCAGTAGCCCGACAGGGGAATATCAGCCCCAGCATTTT. This translates into CASSPTGEYQPQHF.

The rearrangement uses TRBV5-1 and TRBJ1-4; TRBD1 matches 7 bases. The CDR3 spans 16 residues. V lost 0 bases and J lost 0; bases outside the gene matches: 2. Germline CDR1 is SGHRS and CDR2 is YFSETQ. This CDR3 reads CASSLAGTATNEKLFF. DNA for the CDR3: TGCGCCAGCAGCTTGGCCGGGACAGCAACTAATGAAAAACTGTTTTTT.